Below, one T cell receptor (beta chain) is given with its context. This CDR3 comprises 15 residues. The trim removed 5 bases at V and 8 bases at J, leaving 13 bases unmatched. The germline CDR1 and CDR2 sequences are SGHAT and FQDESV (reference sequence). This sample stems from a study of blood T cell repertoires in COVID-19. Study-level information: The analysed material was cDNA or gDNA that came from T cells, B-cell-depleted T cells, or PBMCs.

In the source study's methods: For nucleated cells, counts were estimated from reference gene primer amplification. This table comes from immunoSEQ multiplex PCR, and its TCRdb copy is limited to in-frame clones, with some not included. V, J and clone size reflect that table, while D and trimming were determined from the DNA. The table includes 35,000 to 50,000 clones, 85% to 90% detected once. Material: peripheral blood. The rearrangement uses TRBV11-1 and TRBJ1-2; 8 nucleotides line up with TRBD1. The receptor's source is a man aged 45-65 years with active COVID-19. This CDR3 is CASSLDGRGQGGYTF. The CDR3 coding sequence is TGTGCCAGCAGCCTAGACGGCAGGGGGCAAGGAGGCTACACCTTC.